This passage covers 10 T cell receptor beta chains from one sample sequenced in a study of shared clonotypes between healthy human individuals. The assay was immunoSEQ multiplex PCR, and TCRdb's table has in-frame clones only and misses some. Of about 600,000 clones listed, about 96% are singletons. The specimen was naive CD4+ T cells sorted from blood. Subset indicated: CD45RA+ positively selected. These TCRs come from a woman aged 25-40 years in good health.

This chain's CDR3 is CASSYSSNEQYF. The CDR3 DNA is TGTGCCAGCAGTTACTCGTCCAACGAGCAGTACTTC. The V and J genes are TRBV6-5 and TRBJ2-7, with D hard to call. The CDR3 runs 12 residues. V shed 0 bases and J shed 5 bases, with 5 bases lying between them. Germline CDR1 and CDR2: MNHEY and SVGAGI.

The J gene is TRBJ2-7, the V gene TRBV18; 9 nucleotides align to TRBD1. CDR1 is KGHSH, CDR2 LQKENI, per germline. V lost 1 base to trimming and J lost 5 bases; unmatched junction nucleotides: 6. The CDR3 contains 15 residues. CDR3 amino acids: CASSPRRDRVHEQYF. The CDR3 DNA reads as TGTGCCAGCTCACCACGCCGGGACAGGGTCCACGAGCAGTACTTC. The whole variable domain, remainder taken from reference TRBV18 and TRBJ2-7, is NAGVMQNPRHLVRRRGQEARLRCSPMKGHSHVYWYRQLPEEGLKFMVYLQKENIIDESGMPKERFSAEFPKEGPSILRIQQVVRGDSAAYFCASSPRRDRVHEQYFGPGTRLTVT.

The V gene is TRBV19, the J gene TRBJ1-5; 7 bases fit TRBD1. CDR3 length equals 16 residues. Germline V gene data show CDR1 as LNHDA and CDR2 as SQIVND (reference sequence). J gave up 1 base and V 5 bases, and 8 bases lay outside the gene matches. The CDR3 DNA reads as TGTGCCAGTAGTCCACGACAGGGTCAGAGCAATCAGCCCCAGCATTTT. Protein product: CASSPRQGQSNQPQHF.

The CDR3 nucleotides are TGCGCCAGCAGCTTGGAGACAGGGTCTAACTATGGCTACACCTTC. This sequence encodes CASSLETGSNYGYTF. The J gene is TRBJ1-2, the V gene TRBV5-1, with 7 positions matching TRBD1. V trimming: 0 bases; J trimming: 0 bases; junction bases outside the gene matches: 2. CDR1 is SGHRS, CDR2 YFSETQ, per germline. The CDR3 is 15 residues long.

This clone was seen once. This chain joins TRBV5-6 and TRBJ2-7, with D maybe TRBD2 (5 bases). CDR1 and CDR2 (germline): SGHDT, YYEEEE. Trimming pared 2 bases from V and 7 bases from J, leaving 10 bases between. This CDR3 region has 12 residues. Here the CDR3 DNA reads TGTGCCAGCAGCTTTACACCGGGAGAGCAGTACTTC. It encodes CASSFTPGEQYF.

This chain links TRBV27 with TRBJ2-7; a possible D gene is TRBD1 (7 bases). CDR1 MNHEY and CDR2 SMNVEV come from the germline V gene (reference sequence). Trimming took 4 bases from V and 2 from J, leaving 24 bases between them. The CDR3 has 18 residues. The CDR3 protein is CASSSGPHRGQRAYEQYF. The CDR3 coding sequence is TGTGCCAGCAGTTCAGGTCCTCACAGGGGCCAGCGGGCCTACGAGCAGTACTTC.

V gene TRBV7-9 combines with J gene TRBJ2-1, with D uncertain. Trimming took off 5 bases at V and 3 bases at J, with 14 bases between the two ends. Germline loops: CDR1 SEHNR, CDR2 FQNEAQ (reference sequence). CDR3 length equals 15 residues. DNA of the CDR3: TGTGCCAGCAGCGTGACCCCTGTGGGCTACAATGAGCAGTTCTTC. Translated: CASSVTPVGYNEQFF.

Worth noting for this clone: At the DNA level, this CDR3 is encoded by other sequences in the same sample as well. The chain carries TRBV4-1 and TRBJ1-1; possible D gene TRBD1, 5 bases. The CDR3 covers 17 residues. From germline, CDR1 is MGHRA and CDR2 YSYEKL. V was clipped by 4 bases and J by 0 bases, with 18 bases between them. The CDR3 DNA follows: TGCGCCAGCAGCCTAATAGCCCCGGGGCGGGTGAACACTGAAGCTTTCTTT. It codes for CASSLIAPGRVNTEAFF.

V is TRBV7-9 and J is TRBJ2-2; D unclear. V was clipped by 5 bases and J by 6 bases, with 13 bases between them. The length of the CDR3 is 14 residues. Germline loops: CDR1 SEHNR, CDR2 FQNEAQ (reference sequence). The CDR3 here is CASSIGPNSGELFF. The DNA of the CDR3 is TGTGCCAGCAGCATTGGACCAAACTCCGGGGAGCTGTTTTTT.

This chain uses TRBV14 with TRBJ2-3, with 8 bases aligning to TRBD2. The CDR3 is made up of 18 amino acids. Germline CDR1 and CDR2: SGHDN and FVKESK. With 0 bases clipped from V and 5 bases from J, the junction kept 13 bases outside the gene matches. In DNA form, the CDR3 reads TGTGCCAGCAGCCAAGATAGGGGCGGGAGGCGGATTGAAGATACGCAGTATTTT. This codes for CASSQDRGGRRIEDTQYF.